The entry below gives a single T cell receptor beta chain sequence along with its context. Antigen: not known. PCR was performed using 60 Vbeta and 13 Jbeta primers. The repertoire was sequenced with immunoSEQ multiplex PCR; TCRdb's copy has only in-frame clones and lacks some. The sample has more than 100,000 clones, approximately 79% seen once; the top ten hold roughly 4%. This record comes from a study of cytomegalovirus exposure and HLA in healthy donors. Study-wide results and caveats: Researchers had no immune exposure information except CMV serostatus available. The study labeled approximately 150 TCR beta chains cytomegalovirus-associated.

Trimming removed 3 bases from V and 4 bases from J; junction bases left unmatched: 5. CDR3 length: 15 residues. Germline V gene lookup returns CDR1 SGDLS and CDR2 YYNGEE. At the time of sampling, donors were nominally healthy, though unrecorded immune exposures were likely. This TCR derives from a man between 45 and 60 years old in good health and CMV-seropositive. The genes are TRBV9 and TRBJ2-1, with 9 bases lining up with TRBD2. The specimen sequenced was PBMCs. CDR3 protein: CASSAGAGGYNEQFF. DNA for the CDR3: TGTGCCAGCAGCGCCGGGGCGGGGGGGTACAATGAGCAGTTCTTC.